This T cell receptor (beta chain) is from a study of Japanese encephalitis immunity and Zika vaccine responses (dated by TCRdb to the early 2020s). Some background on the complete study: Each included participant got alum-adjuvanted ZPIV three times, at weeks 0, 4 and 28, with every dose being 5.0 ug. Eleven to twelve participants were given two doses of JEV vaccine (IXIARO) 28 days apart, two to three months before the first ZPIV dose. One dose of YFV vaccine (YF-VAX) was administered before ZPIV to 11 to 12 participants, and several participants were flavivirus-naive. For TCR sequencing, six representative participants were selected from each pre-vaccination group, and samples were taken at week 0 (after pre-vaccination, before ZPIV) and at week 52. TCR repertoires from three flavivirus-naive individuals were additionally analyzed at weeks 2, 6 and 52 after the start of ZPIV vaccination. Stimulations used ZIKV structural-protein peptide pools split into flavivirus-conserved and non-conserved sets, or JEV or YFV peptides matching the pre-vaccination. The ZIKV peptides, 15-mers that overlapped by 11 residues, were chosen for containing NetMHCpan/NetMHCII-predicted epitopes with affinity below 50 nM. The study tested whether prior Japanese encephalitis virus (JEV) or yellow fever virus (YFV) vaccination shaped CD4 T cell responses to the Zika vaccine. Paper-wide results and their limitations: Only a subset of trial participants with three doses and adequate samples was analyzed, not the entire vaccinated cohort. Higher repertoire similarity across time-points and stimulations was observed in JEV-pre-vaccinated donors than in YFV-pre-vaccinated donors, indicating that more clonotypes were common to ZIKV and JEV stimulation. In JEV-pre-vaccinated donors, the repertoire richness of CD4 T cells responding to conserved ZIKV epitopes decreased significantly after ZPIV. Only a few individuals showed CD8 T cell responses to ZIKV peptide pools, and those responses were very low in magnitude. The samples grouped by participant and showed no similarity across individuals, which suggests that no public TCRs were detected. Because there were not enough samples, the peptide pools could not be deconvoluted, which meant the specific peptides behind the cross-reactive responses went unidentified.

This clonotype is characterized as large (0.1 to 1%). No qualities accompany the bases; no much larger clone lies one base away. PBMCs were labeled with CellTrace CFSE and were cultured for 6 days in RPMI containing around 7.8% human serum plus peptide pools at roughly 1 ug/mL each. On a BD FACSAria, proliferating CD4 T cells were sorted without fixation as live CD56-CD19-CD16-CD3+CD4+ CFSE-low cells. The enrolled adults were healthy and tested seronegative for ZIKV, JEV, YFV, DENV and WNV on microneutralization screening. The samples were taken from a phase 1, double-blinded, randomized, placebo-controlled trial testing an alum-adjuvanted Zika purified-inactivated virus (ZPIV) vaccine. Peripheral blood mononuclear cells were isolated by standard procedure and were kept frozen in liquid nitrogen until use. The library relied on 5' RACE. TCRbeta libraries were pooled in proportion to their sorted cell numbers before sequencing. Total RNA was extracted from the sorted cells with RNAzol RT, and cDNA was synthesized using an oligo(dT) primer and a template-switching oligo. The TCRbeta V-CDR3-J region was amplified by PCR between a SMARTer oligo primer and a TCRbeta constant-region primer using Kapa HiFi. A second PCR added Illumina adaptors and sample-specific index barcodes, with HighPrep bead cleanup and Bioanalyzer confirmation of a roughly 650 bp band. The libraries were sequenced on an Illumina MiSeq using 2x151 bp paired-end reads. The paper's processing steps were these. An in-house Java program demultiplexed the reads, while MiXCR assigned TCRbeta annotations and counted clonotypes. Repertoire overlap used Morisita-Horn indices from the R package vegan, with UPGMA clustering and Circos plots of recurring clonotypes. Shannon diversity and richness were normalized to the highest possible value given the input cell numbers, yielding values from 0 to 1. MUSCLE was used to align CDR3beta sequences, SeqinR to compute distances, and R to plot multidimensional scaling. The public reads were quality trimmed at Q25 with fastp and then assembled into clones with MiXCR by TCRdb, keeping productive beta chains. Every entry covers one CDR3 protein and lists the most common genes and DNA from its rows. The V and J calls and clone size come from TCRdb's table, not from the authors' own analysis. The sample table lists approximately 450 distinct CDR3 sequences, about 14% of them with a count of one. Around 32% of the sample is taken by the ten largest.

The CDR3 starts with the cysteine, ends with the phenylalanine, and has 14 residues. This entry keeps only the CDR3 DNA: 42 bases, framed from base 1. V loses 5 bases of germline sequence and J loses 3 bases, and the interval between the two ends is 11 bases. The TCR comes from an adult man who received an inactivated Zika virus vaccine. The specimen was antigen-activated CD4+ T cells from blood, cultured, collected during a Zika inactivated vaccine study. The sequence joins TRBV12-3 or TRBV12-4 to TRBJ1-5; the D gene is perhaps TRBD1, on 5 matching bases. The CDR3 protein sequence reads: CASSRGTDNQPQHF. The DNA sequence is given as TGTGCCAGCAGTAGAGGGACCGACAATCAGCCCCAGCATTTT.